This entry lists 25 T cell receptor beta chains sequenced from one sample in a study of blood T cell repertoires in COVID-19. The data were produced by immunoSEQ multiplex PCR, yet TCRdb's version contains in-frame clones alone and is incomplete. The repertoire holds over 300,000 clones, with 90% as singletons. Sequencing used peripheral blood. Receptors originate from a man aged 18 to 30 with active or convalescent COVID-19.

The rearrangement joins TRBV9 to TRBJ2-2, with TRBD2 matching over 7 bases. This CDR3 is 18 amino acids long. Germline V gives CDR1 SGDLS, CDR2 YYNGEE. After removal of 0 bases from V and 2 bases from J, the junction contained 10 bases not matched to a gene. The CDR3 loop is CASSVAPRKRENTGELFF. CDR3 nucleotide sequence: TGTGCCAGCAGCGTAGCCCCTAGGAAGCGGGAAAACACCGGGGAGCTGTTTTTT.

The chain is built from TRBV14 and TRBJ2-1; TRBD2 matches at 11 bases. The CDR3 has 15 residues. V lost 2 bases and J lost 5; bases outside the gene matches: 2. The germline V gene encodes CDR1 SGHDN and CDR2 FVKESK. CDR3 coding DNA: TGTGCCAGCAGCCAAATACTAGCGGGAGACAATGAGCAGTTCTTC. As protein: CASSQILAGDNEQFF.

The chain uses TRBV28 and TRBJ2-1, with 8 nucleotides matching TRBD2. Germline V gene data show CDR1 as MDHEN and CDR2 as SYDVKM. This CDR3 spans 16 amino acids. With 5 bases clipped from V and 4 bases from J, the junction kept 10 bases outside the gene matches. The CDR3 loop is CASSPELAGKYNEQFF. Written as DNA, the CDR3 is TGTGCCAGCAGTCCGGAATTAGCGGGGAAGTACAATGAGCAGTTCTTC.

The chain joins TRBV28 to TRBJ1-2; D may be TRBD1 (5 bases). The germline V gene encodes CDR1 MDHEN and CDR2 SYDVKM. The CDR3 consists of 13 residues. V lost 2 bases and J 8 bases, leaving 12 bases between the germline ends. DNA for the CDR3: TGTGCCAGCAGTTTAGTGACCCAGGGAGGCTACACCTTC. Its translation is CASSLVTQGGYTF.

This clone was observed once. V and J are TRBV28 and TRBJ1-1; TRBD1 is a possible D gene (6 bases). Deletions cut 3 bases from V and 3 bases from J, with 11 bases between. Germline CDR1 is MDHEN and CDR2 is SYDVKM. The CDR3 has 14 residues. CDR3 sequence (DNA): TGTGCCAGCAGTTTTGGGGGGGCGGACACTGAAGCTTTCTTT. Protein sequence: CASSFGGADTEAFF.

This clone is a singleton in its sample. The chain links TRBV29-1 to TRBJ1-2, with 11 positions matching TRBD1. The CDR3 totals 16 residues. V shed 0 bases and J 2 bases; nucleotides not matched to a gene: 5. The germline gives CDR1 SQVTM, CDR2 ANQGSEA. In nucleotides, the CDR3 is TGCAGCGTTGAAGATGGGACAGGGGGAATCAACTATGGCTACACCTTC. This gives the protein CSVEDGTGGINYGYTF.

The V and J genes are TRBV4-1 and TRBJ2-3; possible D gene TRBD2, 7 bases. CDR1 MGHRA and CDR2 YSYEKL come from the germline V gene. Trimming removed 0 bases from V and 6 bases from J, with 13 bases in between. This CDR3 contains 15 residues. The CDR3 DNA reads TGCGCCAGCAGCCAAGATCGCGGGGGCCGCGATACGCAGTATTTT. Protein product: CASSQDRGGRDTQYF.

The chain joins TRBV5-1 to TRBJ1-2, with D tentatively TRBD1 (5 bases). The CDR3 extends over 14 amino acids. Between the trimmed V and J ends, which lost 3 bases and 4 bases, there was a span of 13 bases. Germline V gene sequence: CDR1 SGHRS, CDR2 YFSETQ. Here the CDR3 reads CASSWEDSLYGYTF. CDR3 sequence (DNA): TGCGCCAGCAGCTGGGAAGACAGTCTCTATGGCTACACCTTC.

In its sample, this clone was seen once. This chain joins TRBV3-1 (or the pseudogene TRBV3-2) and TRBJ2-1; TRBD2 aligns across 11 bases. The V segment lost 2 bases and the J segment 9 bases; nucleotides outside the gene matches: 12. CDR3 length equals 17 residues. CDR1 and CDR2 (germline): LGHDT, YNNKEL (reference sequence). The CDR3 bases are TGTGCCAGCAGCCAAAGCCCCATCGGGACTAGCGGTATTGAGCAGTTCTTC. As protein: CASSQSPIGTSGIEQFF.

V is TRBV7-2 and J is TRBJ1-1, with D perhaps TRBD1 (6 bases). V was pared by 1 base and J by 7 bases, with 13 bases between. The CDR3 sequence is 14 residues long. Germline CDR1 and CDR2: SGHTA and FQGNSA. Here the CDR3 reads CASSLVSGVGEAFF. The CDR3 DNA is TGTGCCAGCAGCTTAGTGTCAGGGGTCGGTGAAGCTTTCTTT.

V and J are TRBV6-6 and TRBJ1-6, with 7 positions matching TRBD1. The germline gives CDR1 MNHNY, CDR2 SVGAGI (reference sequence). The CDR3 has 18 amino acids. The J segment lost 0 bases and the V segment lost 5 bases, leaving 10 bases of the junction unmatched. For the CDR3, the DNA is TGTGCCAGCAGTCTCCGTAGACAGGGAAGCTCCTATAATTCACCCCTCCACTTT. Its translation is CASSLRRQGSSYNSPLHF.

V is TRBV24-1 and J is TRBJ2-2, with D possibly TRBD1 on 6 matching bases. Trimming cost V 4 bases and J 6 bases, with 11 bases left between them. Germline V gene sequence: CDR1 KGHDR, CDR2 SFDVKD. The CDR3 is made up of 14 amino acids. The chain's CDR3 is CATSEWTVPGELFF. CDR3 in DNA: TGTGCCACCAGTGAATGGACAGTCCCCGGGGAGCTGTTTTTT.

The chain joins TRBV28 to TRBJ2-4, with D perhaps matching TRBD2 (5 bases). The length of the CDR3 is 11 residues. V dropped 6 bases and J dropped 15 bases, with 15 bases sitting between them. The germline V gene encodes CDR1 MDHEN and CDR2 SYDVKM. Written as DNA, the CDR3 is TGTGCCAGCAGCTCTCTAGGACTCCCGTACTTC. It is translated as CASSSLGLPYF.

The V and J genes are TRBV9 and TRBJ1-2, with a weak D call TRBD1 (6 bases). V was clipped by 1 base and J by 2 bases, with 15 bases between them. Germline V lookup: CDR1 SGDLS, CDR2 YYNGEE. The CDR3 is 16 amino acids. CDR3 protein: CASSVNREGGNYGYTF. The CDR3 DNA reads TGTGCCAGCAGCGTAAACAGGGAAGGAGGAAACTATGGCTACACCTTC.

V usage is TRBV30 and J usage is TRBJ1-5; tentatively, D is TRBD1 (6 bases). The V end lost 5 bases, the J end lost 2 bases, and 13 bases lay between the germline ends. There are 14 residues in the CDR3. Germline V lookup: CDR1 GTSNPN, CDR2 SVGIG (reference sequence). CDR3 residues: CAWANRARNQPQHF. CDR3 nucleotides: TGTGCCTGGGCGAACAGGGCCCGCAATCAGCCCCAGCATTTT.

The chain recombines TRBV2 with TRBJ1-5; D is possibly TRBD1 (6 bases). The V end was cut by 7 bases, the J end by 0 bases, with 13 bases between. The germline V gene encodes CDR1 SNHLY and CDR2 FYNNEI. The CDR3 is 15 amino acids. The CDR3 sequence: CASTRTDYSNQPQHF. Here the CDR3 DNA reads TGTGCCAGCACCAGGACAGATTATAGCAATCAGCCCCAGCATTTT.

CDR3 in amino acids: CASTPPGRGNYGYTF. In DNA form, the CDR3 reads TGTGCCAGTACTCCCCCTGGCAGGGGTAACTATGGCTACACCTTC. The chain uses TRBV19 and TRBJ1-2, with D possibly being TRBD1 (6 bases). Looked up from germline, CDR1 is LNHDA and CDR2 is SQIVND (reference sequence). Trimming left V 7 bases short and J 1 base short, with 16 bases between. The length of the CDR3 is 15 residues.

This clone showed up just once. The rearrangement uses TRBV20-1 and TRBJ2-4; 7 bases match TRBD1. Germline CDR1 DFQATT, CDR2 SNEGSKA (reference sequence). V was pared by 6 bases and J by 11 bases, with 7 bases of the junction left unmatched. The CDR3 totals 11 residues. CDR3 nucleotide sequence: TGCAGTGCGACCGGGCAGGGGGTTCAGTACTTC. Translating it yields CSATGQGVQYF.

The chain uses TRBV5-6 and TRBJ2-7; TRBD1 might be the D (5 bases). Trimming removed 4 bases from V and 1 base from J, with 18 bases in between. Germline V gives CDR1 SGHDT, CDR2 YYEEEE. This CDR3 has 16 amino acids. CDR3 sequence: CASSLQTEFLSYEQYF. DNA for the CDR3: TGTGCCAGCAGCCTACAGACAGAGTTCTTATCCTACGAGCAGTACTTC.

The genes are TRBV27 and TRBJ1-6, with 12 bases lining up with TRBD1. V trimming: 7 bases; J trimming: 13 bases; junction bases outside the gene matches: 8. Germline CDR1 MNHEY, CDR2 SMNVEV (reference sequence). CDR3 length: 14 amino acids. CDR3 in amino acids: CASTLRDRGHPLHF. The CDR3 nucleotides are TGTGCCAGCACCTTAAGGGACAGGGGGCACCCCCTCCACTTT.

CDR3 DNA: TGTGCCAGTAGCGGGGGGGGGCGGTCGGAGCAGTTCTTC. Protein product: CASSGGGRSEQFF. This chain links TRBV6-5 with TRBJ2-1; 11 bases fit TRBD2. Germline lookup yields CDR1 MNHEY and CDR2 SVGAGI. Germline trimming cut 9 bases from V and 10 bases from J; bases unmatched to any gene: 8. The CDR3 runs to 13 residues.

In its sample, this clone was seen once. V is TRBV18 and J is TRBJ1-1; 9 bases line up with TRBD1. Germline V lookup: CDR1 KGHSH, CDR2 LQKENI. The CDR3 sequence is 15 residues long. J lost 1 base, V lost 0 bases, and 0 bases had no gene match. The CDR3 loop is CASSPPGQGNTEAFF. CDR3 bases: TGTGCCAGCTCACCACCGGGACAGGGGAACACTGAAGCTTTCTTT.

The chain joins TRBV7-2 to TRBJ2-7; 9 bases are shared with TRBD1. CDR1 and CDR2 (germline): SGHTA, FQGNSA. With 2 bases clipped from V and 3 bases from J, the junction kept 5 bases outside the gene matches. This CDR3 region has 15 residues. CDR3 bases: TGTGCCAGCAGCTTAATTGGGGACAGGGTCTACGAGCAGTACTTC. Translating gives CASSLIGDRVYEQYF.

The chain carries TRBV29-1 and TRBJ1-2, with 10 bases fitting TRBD1. Losses at the gene ends were 7 bases for V and 7 bases for J; bases not matched to a gene: 9. In germline, CDR1 is SQVTM, CDR2 ANQGSEA. This CDR3 comprises 13 residues. CDR3 protein: CSAPGQGIGGYTF. The CDR3 bases are TGCAGCGCACCGGGACAGGGGATTGGTGGCTACACCTTC.

A single count supports this clone. The chain links TRBV6-1 to TRBJ1-5; D remains unclear. Between the trimmed V and J ends, which lost 3 bases and 3 bases, there was a span of 6 bases. CDR1 MNHNS and CDR2 SASEGT come from the germline V gene. This CDR3 has 13 amino acids. Here the CDR3 DNA reads TGTGCCAGCAGTGAGAGGGTCAATCAGCCCCAGCATTTT. This sequence encodes CASSERVNQPQHF.